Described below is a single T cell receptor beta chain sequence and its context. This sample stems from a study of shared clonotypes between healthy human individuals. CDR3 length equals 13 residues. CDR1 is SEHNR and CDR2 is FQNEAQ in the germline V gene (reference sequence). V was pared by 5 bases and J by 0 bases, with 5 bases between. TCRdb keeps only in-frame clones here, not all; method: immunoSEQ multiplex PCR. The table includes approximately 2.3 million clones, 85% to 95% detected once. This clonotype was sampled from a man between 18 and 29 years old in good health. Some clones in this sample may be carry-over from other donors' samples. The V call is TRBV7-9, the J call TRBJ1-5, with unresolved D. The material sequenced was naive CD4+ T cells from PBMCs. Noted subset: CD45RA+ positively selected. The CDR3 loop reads CASSGDSNQPQHF. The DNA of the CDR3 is TGTGCCAGCAGCGGCGATAGCAATCAGCCCCAGCATTTT. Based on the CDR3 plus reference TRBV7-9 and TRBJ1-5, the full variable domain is DTGVSQNPRHKITKRGQNVTFRCDPISEHNRLYWYRQTLGQGPEFLTYFQNEAQLEKSRLLSDRFSAERPKGSFSTLEIQRTEQGDSAMYLCASSGDSNQPQHFGDGTRLSIL.